These 10 T cell receptor beta chains came from one sample sequenced in a study of response to subunit inactivated influenza vaccine. TCRdb re-analysed the RT-PCR reads in MiXCR, keeping a single row per CDR3 protein. The table shows under 800,000 distinct CDR3 sequences, with 14% occurring only once. The sample consisted of PBMCs from blood, taken 14 to 15 days before vaccination. These receptors were collected from a man aged 50-59 years who received an inactivated influenza vaccine.

This clonotype was seen only a few times. V usage is TRBV11-3 and J usage is TRBJ2-1; 10 nucleotides match TRBD2. With 3 bases clipped from V and 8 bases from J, the junction kept 7 bases outside the gene matches. Germline V gene lookup returns CDR1 SGHNT and CDR2 YENEEA. CDR3 length: 15 residues. CDR3 nucleotides: TGTGCCAGCAGCTTGAGCGGGAGGGCCAAGGATGAGCAGTTCTTC. This encodes CASSLSGRAKDEQFF.

The rearrangement uses TRBV19 and TRBJ1-5; 8 bases line up with TRBD1. The germline gives CDR1 LNHDA, CDR2 SQIVND (reference sequence). The CDR3 has 18 amino acids. V was pared by 4 bases and J by 3 bases, with 14 bases of the junction left unmatched. As DNA, the CDR3 is TGTGCCAGTAGTACGCCGACAGGGGCCCCCAGATACAATCAGCCCCAGCATTTT. It encodes CASSTPTGAPRYNQPQHF.

This clonotype was counted a few times. The junction departs from the called germline gene at one end, perhaps through a read error. The genes are TRBV6-2 or TRBV6-3 and TRBJ1-2; D gene unclear. In germline, CDR1 is MNHEY, CDR2 SVGEGT. The CDR3 covers 17 residues. In nucleotides, the CDR3 is TGTGCCAGCAGTTCCATAGGGTTACGGTCTACTAACTATGTCTACACCTTC. It encodes CASSSIGLRSTNYVYTF.

This clonotype was counted between two and nine times. V gene TRBV20-1 combines with J gene TRBJ2-3; the match to TRBD2 covers 8 bases. After removal of 6 bases from V and 0 bases from J, the junction contained 17 bases not matched to a gene. This CDR3 is built from 18 residues. Germline V gene lookup returns CDR1 DFQATT and CDR2 SNEGSKA (reference sequence). As DNA, the CDR3 is TGCAGTGCCCCACCGGGACTAGTTCCCCCATCGAGCACAGATACGCAGTATTTT. Translated, it gives CSAPPGLVPPSSTDTQYF.

This clonotype was detected many times. The V call is TRBV7-2, the J call TRBJ2-3; TRBD2 matches at 8 bases. This CDR3 has 17 amino acids. Germline assignment: CDR1 SGHTA and CDR2 FQGNSA. The ends lost 5 bases at V and 3 bases at J; junction bases unmatched: 13. The CDR3, as DNA: TGTGCCAGCAGCCCTAGCGCATTAGCGGGGAGAACAGATACGCAGTATTTT. Protein sequence: CASSPSALAGRTDTQYF. Full variable domain (remainder filled in from reference TRBV7-2 and TRBJ2-3): GAGVSQSPSNKVTEKGKDVELRCDPISGHTALYWYRQSLGQGLEFLIYFQGNSAPDKSGLPSDRFSAERTGGSVSTLTIQRTQQEDSAVYLCASSPSALAGRTDTQYFGPGTRLTVL.

The chain employs TRBV7-2 and TRBJ1-2; D is perhaps TRBD1 (6 bases). Germline V gene data show CDR1 as SGHTA and CDR2 as FQGNSA. This CDR3 is built from 14 residues. V dropped 4 bases and J dropped 4 bases, with 13 bases sitting between them. CDR3 protein: CASSSHPDSYGYTF. CDR3 in DNA: TGTGCCAGCAGCTCACACCCGGACAGCTATGGCTACACCTTC.

The J gene is TRBJ1-2, the V gene TRBV11-2; D ambiguous. Deletions cut 4 bases from V and 0 bases from J, with 18 bases between. In germline, CDR1 is SGHAT, CDR2 FQNNGV. CDR3 size: 17 residues. The CDR3 loop reads CASSSVWESGANYGYTF. The CDR3 DNA reads TGTGCCAGCAGCTCGGTCTGGGAAAGTGGAGCTAACTATGGCTACACCTTC.

This clonotype was counted between two and nine times. The chain carries TRBV10-2 and TRBJ2-1; no reliable D call. Germline CDR1 and CDR2: WSHSY and SAAADI. With 3 bases removed from V and 0 bases from J, the gap between germline ends came to 9 bases. The CDR3 is 15 residues long. The DNA for the CDR3 is TGCGCCAGCAGTGAATTACTCATCTCCTACAATGAGCAGTTCTTC. Translation: CASSELLISYNEQFF.

The gene calls are TRBV7-9 and TRBJ2-7, with 8 bases fitting TRBD1. Germline assignment: CDR1 SEHNR and CDR2 FQNEAQ (reference sequence). CDR3 length equals 13 residues. After removal of 5 bases from V and 5 bases from J, the junction contained 5 bases not matched to a gene. DNA of the CDR3: TGTGCCAGCAGCGGACAGGGTATGGACGAGCAGTACTTC. It translates to CASSGQGMDEQYF.

The chain employs TRBV3-1 and TRBJ2-1; 7 bases align to TRBD1. CDR1 is LGHDT, CDR2 YNNKEL, per germline (reference sequence). CDR3 length: 13 amino acids. V was clipped by 1 base and J by 10 bases; unmatched bases: 4. The CDR3 sequence: CASSQGRQGEQFF. For the CDR3, the DNA is TGTGCCAGCAGCCAAGGGCGACAGGGCGAGCAGTTCTTC.